This T cell receptor beta chain was sequenced during a study of shared clonotypes between healthy human individuals. Only Caucasian adults living in Nashville, Tennessee served as donors. Whole-study results and caveats: Only a few donors were included, so the genetic and exposure-history diversity represented was limited.

The V end was cut by 1 base, the J end by 2 bases, with 11 bases between. CDR1 LNHDA and CDR2 SQIVND come from the germline V gene (reference sequence). The CDR3 contains 15 residues. Assay: immunoSEQ multiplex PCR; the TCRdb copy retains only in-frame clones and omits some. In the table there are approximately 2.5 million clones, around nine tenths of which are singletons. Turning to this clone: The antigen is undetermined.

The chain is built from TRBV19 and TRBJ2-5; D remains unclear. The sequenced material came from naive CD4+ T cells sorted from blood. The subset here: CD45RA+ positively selected. The clonotype comes from a young man in good health. CDR3 nucleotides: TGTGCCAGTAGTATAGGACCCAGTTCACAAGAGACCCAGTACTTC. Amino acid sequence: CASSIGPSSQETQYF.